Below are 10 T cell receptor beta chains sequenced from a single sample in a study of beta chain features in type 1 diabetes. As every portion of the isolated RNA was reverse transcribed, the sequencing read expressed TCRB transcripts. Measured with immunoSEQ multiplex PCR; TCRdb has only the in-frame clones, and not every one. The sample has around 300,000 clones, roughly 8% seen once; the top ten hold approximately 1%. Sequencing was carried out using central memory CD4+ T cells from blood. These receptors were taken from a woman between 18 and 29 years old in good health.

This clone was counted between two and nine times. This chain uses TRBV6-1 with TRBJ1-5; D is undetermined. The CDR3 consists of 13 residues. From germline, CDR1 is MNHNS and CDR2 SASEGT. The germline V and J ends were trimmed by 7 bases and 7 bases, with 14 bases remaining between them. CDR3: CASMEGNKQPQHF. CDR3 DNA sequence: TGTGCCAGCATGGAAGGGAATAAGCAGCCCCAGCATTTT.

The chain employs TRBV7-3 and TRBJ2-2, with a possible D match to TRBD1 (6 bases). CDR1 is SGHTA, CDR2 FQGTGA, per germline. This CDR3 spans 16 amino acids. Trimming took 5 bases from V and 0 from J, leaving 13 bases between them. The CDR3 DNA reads TGTGCCAGCAGCGCCGGACAGTCCGCGAACACCGGGGAGCTGTTTTTT. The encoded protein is CASSAGQSANTGELFF.

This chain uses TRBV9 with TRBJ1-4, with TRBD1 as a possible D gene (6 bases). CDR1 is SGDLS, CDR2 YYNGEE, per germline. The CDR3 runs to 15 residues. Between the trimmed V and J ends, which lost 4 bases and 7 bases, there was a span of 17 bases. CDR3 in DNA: TGTGCCAGCAGCACTATGGGGGCGCAGGGTGAAAAACTGTTTTTT. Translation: CASSTMGAQGEKLFF.

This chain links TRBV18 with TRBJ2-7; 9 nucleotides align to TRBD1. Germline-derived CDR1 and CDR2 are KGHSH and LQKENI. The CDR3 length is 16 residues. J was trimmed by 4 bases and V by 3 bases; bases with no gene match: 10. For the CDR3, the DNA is TGTGCCAGCTCACCCTCCCGCGGGACAGGGCGTTACGAGCAGTACTTC. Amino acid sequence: CASSPSRGTGRYEQYF.

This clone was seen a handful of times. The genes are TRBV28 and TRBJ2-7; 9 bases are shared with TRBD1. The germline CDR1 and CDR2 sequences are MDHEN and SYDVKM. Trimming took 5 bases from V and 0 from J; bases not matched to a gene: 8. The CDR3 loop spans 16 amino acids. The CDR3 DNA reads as TGTGCCAGCAGTCCGGGACAGGGCCTAAGCTCCTACGAGCAGTACGTC. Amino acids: CASSPGQGLSSYEQYV.

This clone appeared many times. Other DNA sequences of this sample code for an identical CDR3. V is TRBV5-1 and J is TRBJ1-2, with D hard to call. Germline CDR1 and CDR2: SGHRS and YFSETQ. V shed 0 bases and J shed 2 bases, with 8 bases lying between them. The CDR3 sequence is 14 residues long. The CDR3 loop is CASSLGGENYGYTF. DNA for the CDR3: TGCGCCAGCAGCTTGGGTGGAGAGAACTATGGCTACACCTTC.

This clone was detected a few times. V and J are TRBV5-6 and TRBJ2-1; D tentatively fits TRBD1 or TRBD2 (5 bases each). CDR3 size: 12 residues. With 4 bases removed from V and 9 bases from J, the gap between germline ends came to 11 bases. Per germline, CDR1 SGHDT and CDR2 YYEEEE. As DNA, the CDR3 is TGTGCCAGCAGCCCCTCGAGGGGTGAGCAGTTCTTC. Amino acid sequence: CASSPSRGEQFF.

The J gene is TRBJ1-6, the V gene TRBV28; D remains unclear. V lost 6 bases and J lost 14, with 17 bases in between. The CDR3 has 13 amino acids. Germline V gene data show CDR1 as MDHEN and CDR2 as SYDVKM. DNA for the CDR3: TGTGCCAGCAGGTTACTGGTGGGAGGCTCCCTCCACTTT. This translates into CASRLLVGGSLHF. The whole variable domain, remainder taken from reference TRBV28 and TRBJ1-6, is DVKVTQSSRYLVKRTGEKVFLECVQDMDHENMFWYRQDPGLGLRLIYFSYDVKMKEKGDIPEGYSVSREKKERFSLILESASTNQTSMYLCASRLLVGGSLHFGNGTRLTVT.

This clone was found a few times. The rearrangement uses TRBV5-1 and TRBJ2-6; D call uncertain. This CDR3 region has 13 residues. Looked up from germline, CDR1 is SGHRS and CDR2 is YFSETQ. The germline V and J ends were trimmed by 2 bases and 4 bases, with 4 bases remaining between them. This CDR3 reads CASSLPGANVLTF. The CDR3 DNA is TGCGCCAGCAGCTTACCCGGGGCCAACGTCCTGACTTTC.

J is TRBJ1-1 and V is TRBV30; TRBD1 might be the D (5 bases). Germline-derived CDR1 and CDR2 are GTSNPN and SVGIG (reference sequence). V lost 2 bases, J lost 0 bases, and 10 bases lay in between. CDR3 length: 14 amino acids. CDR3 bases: TGTGCCTGGAGTCCAGACAGAGTGAACACTGAAGCTTTCTTT. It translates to CAWSPDRVNTEAFF.